The present entry profiles one TCR beta chain with its context. What it binds is unknown. These data belong to a study of OX40 agonist ivuxolimab in advanced cancers. Notes on the study in general: More expanded clones were seen, on average, in CD8+ T cells than in CD4+.

Germline V lookup: CDR1 SGHTA, CDR2 FQGNSA. Trimming shortened V by 2 bases and J by 7 bases, and 9 bases separated the two germline ends. The CDR3 is 13 amino acids. The assay was immunoSEQ multiplex PCR, and TCRdb's table has in-frame clones only and misses some. The sample shows about 49,000 clones, approximately 84% of them seen only once. Blood sampling was done at baseline, cycle 4 day 1, and cycle 7 day 1. The sample here was CD4+ or CD8+ T cells sorted from blood, taken in a trial of the OX40 agonist ivuxolimab. This rearrangement joins TRBV7-2 to TRBJ1-5; D ambiguous. The sequence came from an adult with an advanced solid tumor such as melanoma, head and neck, liver or kidney cancer. CDR3 amino acids: CASSLTVGQPQHF. CDR3 coding DNA: TGTGCCAGCAGCTTAACGGTTGGACAGCCCCAGCATTTT.